This T cell receptor (beta chain) was profiled in a study of blood T cell repertoires in COVID-19. Trimming removed 6 bases at V and 4 bases at J, with 9 bases between. The length of the CDR3 is 13 residues. Germline loops: CDR1 MNHEY, CDR2 SVGAGI. Libraries were prepared by immunoSEQ multiplex PCR; TCRdb keeps only in-frame clonotypes and omits some of them. The sample has 200,000 or so clones, around four fifths seen once. The specimen sequenced was peripheral blood. V usage is TRBV6-5 and J usage is TRBJ1-4; D unclear. The clonotype comes from a human donor in a cohort sampled during active COVID-19. The CDR3: CASRTNDNEKLFF. CDR3 coding DNA: TGTGCCAGCAGGACAAACGATAATGAAAAACTGTTTTTT.